This T cell receptor (beta chain) was obtained from a study of T cell responses to AZD1222 COVID-19 vaccine. The CDR3 is made up of 15 amino acids. Trimming removed 1 base from V and 0 bases from J, with 7 bases in between. Looked up from germline, CDR1 is SGHNT and CDR2 is YENEEA. Method: immunoSEQ multiplex PCR; TCRdb's copy keeps in-frame clones and lacks some. This sample has some 120,000 clones, with approximately 90% found just once. The material sequenced was peripheral blood, taken on day 0 of AZD1222 vaccination. The TCR comes from an adult in good health. The genes are TRBV11-3 and TRBJ2-1; the D is unclear. As DNA, the CDR3 is TGTGCCAGCAGCTTAGGACAAAGCTCCTACAATGAGCAGTTCTTC. It codes for CASSLGQSSYNEQFF.